This T cell receptor beta chain was obtained from a study of control samples from healthy donors and cancer patients. Measured with immunoSEQ multiplex PCR; TCRdb has only the in-frame clones, and not every one. The table has approximately 90,000 clones, about 81% seen once. Material: PBMCs. The clonotype was recovered from a man aged 65 to 79 with lung cancer.

CDR3: CASSVYSGGLSNQPQHF. CDR3 DNA: TGTGCCAGCAGTGTCTATTCAGGGGGCCTTAGCAATCAGCCCCAGCATTTT. This rearrangement joins TRBV7-9 to TRBJ1-5, with 8 bases lining up with TRBD1. Germline trimming cut 6 bases from V and 0 bases from J; bases unmatched to any gene: 10. The length of the CDR3 is 17 residues. Per the germline V gene, CDR1 is SEHNR and CDR2 is FQNEAQ (reference sequence).